Sequencing of this TCR beta chain was carried out in a study of identifying expanded T cells in peripheral blood. This table comes from immunoSEQ multiplex PCR, and its TCRdb copy is limited to in-frame clones, with some not included. The sample has some 75,000 clones, 85% to 90% seen once. Germline values: CDR1 MNHEY, CDR2 SVGAGI. The CDR3 runs to 12 residues. Trimming pared 6 bases from V and 4 bases from J, leaving 9 bases between. No infections or other immune events were documented during collection. This clonotype was sampled from a person aged 18-69 years in good health. The V gene is TRBV6-5, the J gene TRBJ1-1, with D possibly being TRBD1 (6 bases). Sequences were obtained from blood. Written as DNA, the CDR3 is TGTGCCAGCAGCCTACAGGGCACTGAAGCTTTCTTT. It is translated as CASSLQGTEAFF.